The clone carrying this TCR beta chain was seen ten or more times. The data stem from a study of patients and donors after allogeneic stem cell transplantation. TCRdb recomputed calls from the RT-PCR reads with MiXCR, one row per CDR3 protein. Of some 880,000 distinct CDR3 sequences listed, over 15% are singletons. J was trimmed by 5 bases and V by 1 base; bases with no gene match: 5. There are 15 residues in the CDR3. Source material: blood, either unsorted or a sorted T cell fraction (not recorded which). The chain joins TRBV12-3 or TRBV12-4 to TRBJ1-5; TRBD1 matches 7 bases. The TCR was taken from a human donor who was either an allogeneic HSCT recipient or a stem cell or donor lymphocyte infusion donor (not recorded which). It is not recorded whose cells these are; they may come from a transplant donor. This CDR3 reads CASSLGLTGHQPQHF. The CDR3 bases are TGTGCCAGCAGTTTAGGGCTGACAGGGCATCAGCCCCAGCATTTT.